The source of this T cell receptor (beta chain) is a study of monozygotic twins with cystic fibrosis. Study overall: Approximately 3 micrograms of fragmented DNA underwent around 16 PCR cycles for library preparation.

A note on this clone: Its antigen is unknown.

This CDR3 spans 15 amino acids. The V gene lost 4 bases and the J gene lost 7 bases, with 18 bases spanning the gap. The germline V gene encodes CDR1 SGHRS and CDR2 YFSETQ. Here immunoSEQ multiplex PCR was the method, and the copy in TCRdb shows in-frame clones only, minus some. The data show approximately 36,000 clones, with 90% to 95% seen just once and approximately 0.19% held by the top ten. General study findings and limits: J usage was most co-twin-similar in 8 of 16 pairs, V in 13. Monozygotic CF twins shared more identical nucleotide clonotypes than unrelated patients.

The chain recombines TRBV5-1 with TRBJ1-5; D is possibly TRBD1 (5 bases). This sequence originates from a boy between 2 and 15 years old with cystic fibrosis. The specimen was blood. CDR3 region: CASSPGLGEDQPQHF. In nucleotides, the CDR3 is TGCGCCAGCAGCCCGGGACTCGGGGAGGACCAGCCCCAGCATTTT.